This TCR beta chain was observed in a study of OX40 agonist ivuxolimab in advanced cancers. Whole-study results and caveats: Clones of CD4+ and CD8+ blood T cells grew by week 6 at doses of 0.1 to 3.0 mg/kg.

Method: immunoSEQ multiplex PCR; TCRdb's copy keeps in-frame clones and lacks some. The sample records tens of thousands of clones, approximately 81% being singletons. The CDR3 totals 13 residues. The V and J ends lost 6 bases and 7 bases, in that order; junction bases with no gene match: 9. The germline V gene has CDR1 SGHNT and CDR2 YYREEE (reference sequence). Notes on this clone: What it binds is unknown.

The chain carries TRBV5-4 and TRBJ1-2; 7 nucleotides match TRBD1. The receptor was derived from an adult with an advanced solid tumor such as melanoma, head and neck, liver or kidney cancer. Sample: CD4+ or CD8+ T cells sorted from blood, taken in a trial of the OX40 agonist ivuxolimab. CDR3 sequence: CASIGDEGAGYTF. DNA for the CDR3: TGTGCCAGCATCGGGGACGAGGGGGCTGGCTACACCTTC.